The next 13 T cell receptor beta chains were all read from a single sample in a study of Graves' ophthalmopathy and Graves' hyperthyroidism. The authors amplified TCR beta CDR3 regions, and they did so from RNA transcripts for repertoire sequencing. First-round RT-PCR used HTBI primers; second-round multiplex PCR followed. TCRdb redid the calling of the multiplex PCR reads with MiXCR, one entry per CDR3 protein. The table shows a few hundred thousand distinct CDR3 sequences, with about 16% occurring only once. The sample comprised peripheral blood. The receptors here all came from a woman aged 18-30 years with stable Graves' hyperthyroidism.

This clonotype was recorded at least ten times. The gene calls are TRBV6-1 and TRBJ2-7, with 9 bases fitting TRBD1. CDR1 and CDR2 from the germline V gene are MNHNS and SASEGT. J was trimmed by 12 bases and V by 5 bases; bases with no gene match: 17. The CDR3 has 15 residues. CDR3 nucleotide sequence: TGTGCCAGCAGTAGAGAGGAAATTTTAGGGACAGGGCTGTACTTC. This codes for CASSREEILGTGLYF.

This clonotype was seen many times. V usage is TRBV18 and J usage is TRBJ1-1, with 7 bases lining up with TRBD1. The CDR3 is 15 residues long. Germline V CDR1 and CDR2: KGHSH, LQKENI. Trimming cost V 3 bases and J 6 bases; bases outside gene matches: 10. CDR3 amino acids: CASSPPTGDSPEAFF. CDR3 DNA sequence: TGTGCCAGCTCACCTCCTACAGGGGATTCACCTGAAGCTTTCTTT. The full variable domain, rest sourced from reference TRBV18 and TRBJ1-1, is NAGVMQNPRHLVRRRGQEARLRCSPMKGHSHVYWYRQLPEEGLKFMVYLQKENIIDESGMPKERFSAEFPKEGPSILRIQQVVRGDSAAYFCASSPPTGDSPEAFFGQGTRLTVV.

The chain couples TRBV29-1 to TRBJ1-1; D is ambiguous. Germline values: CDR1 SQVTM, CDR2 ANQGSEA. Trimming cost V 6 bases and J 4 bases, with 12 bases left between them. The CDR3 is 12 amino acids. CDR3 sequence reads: CSVEYRSTEAFF. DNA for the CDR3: TGCAGCGTAGAGTATCGAAGCACTGAAGCTTTCTTT.

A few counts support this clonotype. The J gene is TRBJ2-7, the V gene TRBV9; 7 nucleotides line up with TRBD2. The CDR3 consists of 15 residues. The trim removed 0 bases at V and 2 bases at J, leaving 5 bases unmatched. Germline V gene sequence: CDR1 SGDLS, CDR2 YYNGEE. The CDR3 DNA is TGTGCCAGCAGCGTAGGCGGGAGCGATACCTACGAGCAGTACTTC. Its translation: CASSVGGSDTYEQYF.

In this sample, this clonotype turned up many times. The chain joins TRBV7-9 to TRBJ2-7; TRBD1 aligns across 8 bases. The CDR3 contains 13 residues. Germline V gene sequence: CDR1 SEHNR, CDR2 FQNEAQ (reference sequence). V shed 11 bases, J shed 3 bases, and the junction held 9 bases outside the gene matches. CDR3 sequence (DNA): TGTGCCGGTCGAACAGGGGGAAGCTACGAGCAGTACTTC. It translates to CAGRTGGSYEQYF.

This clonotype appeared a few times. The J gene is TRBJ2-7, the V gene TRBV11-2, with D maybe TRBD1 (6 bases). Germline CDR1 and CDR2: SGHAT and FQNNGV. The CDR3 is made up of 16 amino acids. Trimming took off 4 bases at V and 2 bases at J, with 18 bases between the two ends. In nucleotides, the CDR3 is TGTGCCAGCAGCTCTATTAGTAGTGGGACAACCTACGAGCAGTACTTC. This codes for CASSSISSGTTYEQYF.

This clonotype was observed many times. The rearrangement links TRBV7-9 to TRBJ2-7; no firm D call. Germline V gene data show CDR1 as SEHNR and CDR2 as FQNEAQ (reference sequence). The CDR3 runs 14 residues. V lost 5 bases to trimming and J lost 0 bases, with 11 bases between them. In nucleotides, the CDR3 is TGTGCCAGCAGCATCCGGACGGGCTCCTACGAGCAGTACTTC. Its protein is CASSIRTGSYEQYF.

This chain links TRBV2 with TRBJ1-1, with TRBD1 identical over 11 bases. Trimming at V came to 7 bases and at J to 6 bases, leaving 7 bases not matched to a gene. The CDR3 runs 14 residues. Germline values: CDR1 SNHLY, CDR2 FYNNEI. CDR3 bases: TGTGCCAGCACCTTACAGGGACAGGGGGCTGAAGCTTTCTTT. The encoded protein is CASTLQGQGAEAFF.

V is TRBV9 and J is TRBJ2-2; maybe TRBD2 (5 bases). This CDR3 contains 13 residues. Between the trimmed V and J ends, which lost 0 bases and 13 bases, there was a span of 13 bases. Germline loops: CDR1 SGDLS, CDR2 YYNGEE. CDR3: CASSVGANRGLFF. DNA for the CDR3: TGTGCCAGCAGCGTAGGGGCAAACCGGGGGCTGTTTTTT.

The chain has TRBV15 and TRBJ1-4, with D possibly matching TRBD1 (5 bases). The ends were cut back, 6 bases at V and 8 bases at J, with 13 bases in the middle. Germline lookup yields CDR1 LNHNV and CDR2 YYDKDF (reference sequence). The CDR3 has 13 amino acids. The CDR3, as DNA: TGTGCCACCAGTCGAGGGGCCTTCGAAAAACTGTTTTTT. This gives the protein CATSRGAFEKLFF.

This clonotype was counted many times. The CDR3 spells CASSWGTEAFF. CDR3 DNA: TGTGCCAGCAGTTGGGGGACTGAAGCTTTCTTT. The V call is TRBV6-5, the J call TRBJ1-1, with a tentative D call TRBD1 (5 bases). Trimming removed 4 bases at V and 5 bases at J, with 5 bases between. Germline loops: CDR1 MNHEY, CDR2 SVGAGI. CDR3 size: 11 residues.

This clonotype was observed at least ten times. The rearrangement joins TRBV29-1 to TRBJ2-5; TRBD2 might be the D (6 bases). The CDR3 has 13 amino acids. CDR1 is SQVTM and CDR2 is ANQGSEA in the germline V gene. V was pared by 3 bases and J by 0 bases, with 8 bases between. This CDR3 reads CSVEGLDQETQYF. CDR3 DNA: TGCAGCGTTGAGGGACTCGACCAAGAGACCCAGTACTTC. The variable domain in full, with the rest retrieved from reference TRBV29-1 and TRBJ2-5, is SAVISQKPSRDICQRGTSLTIQCQVDSQVTMMFWYRQQPGQSLTLIATANQGSEATYESGFVIDKFPISRPNLTFSTLTVSNMSPEDSSIYLCSVEGLDQETQYFGPGTRLLVL.

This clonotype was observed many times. The CDR3 nucleotides are TGTGCCAGCAGCCAAGTTGGGAGTCCGGGGTATGGCTACACCTTC. This translates into CASSQVGSPGYGYTF. The J gene is TRBJ1-2, the V gene TRBV3-1; D ambiguous. Trimming removed 1 base at V and 5 bases at J, with 14 bases between. The germline V gene has CDR1 LGHDT and CDR2 YNNKEL (reference sequence). The CDR3 runs 15 residues.